This TCR beta chain was captured in a study of CD8+CD57+ T cells in acquired aplastic anemia. Study-wide context: Sorted CD4+ and CD8+ cell DNA averaged 3.2 ug. Study-wide findings and caveats: Between patients and controls, around 30 CD8+ CDR3 sequences were found in common. Patients showed no significant difference from controls in CD8+ Simpson's diversity.

TCR beta VDJ and CDR3 profiling used genomic DNA as template. TCRdb passed the reads through MiXCR, listing each CDR3 protein once. Here the sample spans about 210,000 distinct CDR3 sequences, about 59% being singletons. The ends were cut back, 4 bases at V and 4 bases at J, with 17 bases in the middle. The CDR3 has 15 residues. Germline V gene sequence: CDR1 MNHNY, CDR2 SVGAGI (reference sequence). As to this clonotype: What it binds is unknown.

Material: sorted CD4+, CD8+, or CD8+CD57+ T cells (not recorded which) from PBMCs. This rearrangement joins TRBV6-6 to TRBJ2-7; weak D call: TRBD2 (7 bases). The receptor was derived from a human donor in good health. The CDR3 here is CASSSPGAGDYEQYF. The DNA of the CDR3 is TGTGCCAGCAGTTCCCCAGGGGCGGGGGATTACGAGCAGTACTTC.